One sample yielded the 23 T cell receptor beta chains listed below, sequenced in a study of CD8 T cells in Susac syndrome. An input of roughly 0.45 to 1 ug of RNA was subjected to reverse transcription using random hexamers. TCRdb re-analysed the immunoSEQ multiplex PCR reads in MiXCR, keeping a single row per CDR3 protein. The repertoire includes approximately 76,000 distinct CDR3 sequences, about 95% of them detected once, and 0.35% to 0.4% sits in the top ten. The sequencing sample was made of CD8+ T cells from PBMCs. All receptors derive from a human donor with multiple sclerosis.

For the CDR3, the DNA is TGTGCCAGCAGCTTAGGCAGCGGGGGGGGAGAGCAGTTCTTC. It codes for CASSLGSGGGEQFF. The V call is TRBV7-8, the J call TRBJ2-1, with 10 nucleotides matching TRBD2. Losses at the gene ends were 1 base for V and 10 bases for J; bases not matched to a gene: 4. Germline-derived CDR1 and CDR2 are SGHVS and FQNEAQ. This CDR3 comprises 14 residues.

The chain has TRBV5-1 and TRBJ2-7, with D perhaps matching TRBD2 (5 bases). Germline V lookup: CDR1 SGHRS, CDR2 YFSETQ. This CDR3 region has 13 residues. V lost 0 bases, J lost 6 bases, and 10 bases lay in between. CDR3 amino acids: CASSLDIAREQYF. In DNA, the CDR3 is TGCGCCAGCAGCTTGGATATAGCGCGCGAGCAGTACTTC.

This clonotype has just one count. The chain links TRBV29-1 to TRBJ1-1, with 8 bases matching TRBD1. This CDR3 is 12 amino acids long. The ends lost 7 bases at V and 6 bases at J; junction bases unmatched: 7. CDR1 is SQVTM and CDR2 is ANQGSEA in the germline V gene. The CDR3: CSASDRAPEAFF. The CDR3 DNA reads TGCAGCGCCTCGGACAGGGCCCCTGAAGCTTTCTTT.

The chain has TRBV2 and TRBJ2-7, with 12 bases aligning to TRBD2. This CDR3 comprises 14 residues. The germline V gene encodes CDR1 SNHLY and CDR2 FYNNEI. V trimming: 7 bases; J trimming: 3 bases; junction bases outside the gene matches: 4. CDR3 nucleotide sequence: TGTGCCAGCACTTTGACTAGCGGGGGCTACGAGCAGTACTTC. It translates to CASTLTSGGYEQYF.

The chain has TRBV20-1 and TRBJ1-1, with D possibly matching TRBD1 (5 bases). The CDR3 has 17 amino acids. Per the germline V gene, CDR1 is DFQATT and CDR2 is SNEGSKA (reference sequence). Between the trimmed V and J ends, which lost 3 bases and 2 bases, there was a span of 22 bases. The CDR3 bases are TGCAGTGCTAGGACGGGGAGGGCAGGGTGGTTAAACACTGAAGCTTTCTTT. Protein sequence: CSARTGRAGWLNTEAFF.

The chain has TRBV5-6 and TRBJ2-1; 8 bases are a match to TRBD2. Germline values: CDR1 SGHDT, CDR2 YYEEEE. This CDR3 is 15 amino acids long. Trimming took 4 bases from V and 1 from J; bases not matched to a gene: 4. In nucleotides, the CDR3 is TGTGCCAGCAGCCCCGGGGGGGAGTCCTACAATGAGCAGTTCTTC. It codes for CASSPGGESYNEQFF.

This sequence joins TRBV12-3 or TRBV12-4 and TRBJ2-7; D gene ambiguous. There are 12 residues in the CDR3. Trimming shortened V by 4 bases and J by 1 base, and 5 bases separated the two germline ends. DNA of the CDR3: TGTGCCAGCAGTTATCGGTCCTACGAGCAGTACTTC. Amino acid sequence: CASSYRSYEQYF.

The chain links TRBV2 to TRBJ1-3; 11 bases line up with TRBD1. The germline gives CDR1 SNHLY, CDR2 FYNNEI. The CDR3 has 14 amino acids. The trim removed 10 bases at V and 3 bases at J, leaving 5 bases unmatched. This CDR3 reads CANEDRGHGNTIYF. The DNA of the CDR3 is TGTGCCAACGAGGACAGGGGGCATGGAAACACCATATATTTT.

This clonotype appeared once. V and J are TRBV7-8 and TRBJ2-1; D not certain. CDR1 is SGHVS and CDR2 is FQNEAQ in the germline V gene. The CDR3 is 11 residues long. Deletions cut 4 bases from V and 9 bases from J, with 7 bases between. CDR3 protein: CASSSYPEQFF. CDR3 coding DNA: TGTGCCAGCAGCTCCTATCCTGAGCAGTTCTTC.

V usage is TRBV6-4 and J usage is TRBJ2-3, with 9 bases matching TRBD2. Germline-derived CDR1 and CDR2 are MRHNA and SNTAGT. The V segment lost 10 bases and the J segment 6 bases; nucleotides outside the gene matches: 8. The length of the CDR3 is 13 residues. The CDR3 DNA sequence: TGTGCCAACCCAGCGGGGGGCTTCGATACGCAGTATTTT. Encoded protein: CANPAGGFDTQYF.

The genes are TRBV27 and TRBJ2-7; D possibly corresponds to TRBD1 (5 bases). This CDR3 is built from 14 residues. The germline CDR1 and CDR2 sequences are MNHEY and SMNVEV (reference sequence). Trimming removed 3 bases at V and 4 bases at J, with 13 bases between. The CDR3 sequence: CASSLQGANYEQYF. The DNA of the CDR3 is TGTGCCAGCAGTTTGCAAGGGGCGAATTACGAGCAGTACTTC.

This rearrangement joins TRBV7-9 to TRBJ2-5; D may be TRBD2 (6 bases). CDR1 and CDR2 (germline): SEHNR, FQNEAQ (reference sequence). The CDR3 totals 14 residues. With 5 bases removed from V and 5 bases from J, the gap between germline ends came to 15 bases. CDR3 bases: TGTGCCAGCAGCCCGCCGGCAGGGAGGGAGACCCAGTACTTC. Amino acids: CASSPPAGRETQYF.

This sequence joins TRBV9 and TRBJ2-2, with D possibly matching TRBD2 (5 bases). This CDR3 contains 14 residues. CDR1 is SGDLS and CDR2 is YYNGEE in the germline V gene. V was trimmed by 0 bases and J by 5 bases, leaving 8 bases between them. CDR3 loop: CASSVGGGTGELFF. CDR3 DNA: TGTGCCAGCAGCGTAGGTGGAGGAACCGGGGAGCTGTTTTTT.

The gene calls are TRBV7-9 and TRBJ1-1; D might be TRBD1 (5 bases). Germline values: CDR1 SEHNR, CDR2 FQNEAQ (reference sequence). The CDR3 runs to 13 residues. Trimming removed 7 bases at V and 6 bases at J, with 15 bases between. The CDR3 bases are TGTGCCAGCACGTCTCCCGGGGCCCCTGAAGCTTTCTTT. It yields the protein CASTSPGAPEAFF.

The chain has TRBV12-2 and TRBJ1-2. TRBV12-2 is a known pseudogene. The CDR3 has 17 amino acids. As DNA, the CDR3 is TGTGCAAGTCGCTTAGATGGAACCGGGAGGCCTAACTATGGCTACACCTTC. It yields the protein CASRLDGTGRPNYGYTF.

The V and J genes are TRBV12-3 or TRBV12-4 and TRBJ1-1, with TRBD1 identical over 9 bases. There are 14 residues in the CDR3. J was trimmed by 1 base and V by 6 bases; bases with no gene match: 3. CDR3 residues: CASRRQGENTEAFF. DNA of the CDR3: TGTGCCAGCAGACGACAGGGGGAGAACACTGAAGCTTTCTTT.

The J gene is TRBJ1-2, the V gene TRBV19; TRBD1 is a possible D gene (6 bases). CDR1 and CDR2 (germline): LNHDA, SQIVND (reference sequence). Trimming removed 5 bases at V and 3 bases at J, with 13 bases between. There are 14 residues in the CDR3. CDR3 region: CASSPRGSDYGYTF. CDR3 bases: TGTGCCAGTAGTCCCAGGGGATCCGACTATGGCTACACCTTC.

The gene calls are TRBV27 and TRBJ1-1, with D perhaps TRBD1 (5 bases). The CDR3 loop spans 16 amino acids. The V end was cut by 5 bases, the J end by 7 bases, with 23 bases between. The germline V gene encodes CDR1 MNHEY and CDR2 SMNVEV (reference sequence). Here the CDR3 DNA reads TGTGCCAGCAGTGCCATCCCGGGACGGGATTGGGGTGAAGCTTTCTTT. Its translation is CASSAIPGRDWGEAFF.

The chain carries TRBV3-1 and TRBJ2-1, with D possibly matching TRBD2 (7 bases). The CDR3 runs to 18 residues. Germline values: CDR1 LGHDT, CDR2 YNNKEL (reference sequence). Trimming pared 0 bases from V and 1 base from J, leaving 16 bases between. As DNA, the CDR3 is TGTGCCAGCAGCCAAGAAGGTGGCGCGGGGGCATCCTACAATGAGCAGTTCTTC. This translates into CASSQEGGAGASYNEQFF.

The genes are TRBV25-1 and TRBJ2-1, with TRBD1 as a possible D gene (5 bases). V lost 2 bases, J lost 12 bases, and 17 bases lay in between. CDR3 length: 14 amino acids. Germline V gives CDR1 MGHDK, CDR2 SYGVNS. The CDR3 here is CASSERGLKRWQFF. The CDR3 coding sequence is TGTGCCAGCAGTGAAAGGGGATTGAAAAGGTGGCAGTTCTTC.

V is TRBV27 and J is TRBJ2-3; D ambiguous. The CDR3 has 15 amino acids. Looked up from germline, CDR1 is MNHEY and CDR2 is SMNVEV (reference sequence). V was trimmed by 10 bases and J by 1 base, leaving 18 bases between them. The chain's CDR3 is CATHHDWTRTDTQYF. The CDR3 DNA is TGTGCCACCCACCACGACTGGACGCGCACAGATACGCAGTATTTT.

This clonotype was seen a single time. The CDR3 DNA is TGTGCCAGCAGGCAAAGGACAGATTTATCCTACGAGCAGTACTTC. Encoded protein: CASRQRTDLSYEQYF. The V call is TRBV6-5, the J call TRBJ2-7; tentatively, D is TRBD1 (6 bases). Germline loops: CDR1 MNHEY, CDR2 SVGAGI. CDR3 size: 15 residues. V was shortened by 6 bases and J by 1 base, with 16 bases between the two germline ends.

The chain carries TRBV6-2 or TRBV6-3 and TRBJ2-2, with no clear D. From germline, CDR1 is MNHEY and CDR2 SVGEGT. The CDR3 length is 13 residues. The germline V and J ends were trimmed by 7 bases and 3 bases, with 9 bases remaining between them. CDR3: CASKNRYTGELFF. CDR3 coding DNA: TGTGCCAGCAAGAACAGATACACCGGGGAGCTGTTTTTT.